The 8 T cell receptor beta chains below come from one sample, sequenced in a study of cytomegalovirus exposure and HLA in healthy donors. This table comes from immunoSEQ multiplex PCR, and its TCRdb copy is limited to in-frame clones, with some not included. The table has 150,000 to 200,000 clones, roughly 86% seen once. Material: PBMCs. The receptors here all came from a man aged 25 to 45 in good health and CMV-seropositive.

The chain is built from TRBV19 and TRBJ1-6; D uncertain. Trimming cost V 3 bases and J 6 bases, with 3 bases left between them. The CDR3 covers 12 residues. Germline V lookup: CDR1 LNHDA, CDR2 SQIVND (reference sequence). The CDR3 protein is CASSIRNSPLHF. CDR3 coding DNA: TGTGCCAGTAGTATTCGTAATTCACCCCTCCACTTT.

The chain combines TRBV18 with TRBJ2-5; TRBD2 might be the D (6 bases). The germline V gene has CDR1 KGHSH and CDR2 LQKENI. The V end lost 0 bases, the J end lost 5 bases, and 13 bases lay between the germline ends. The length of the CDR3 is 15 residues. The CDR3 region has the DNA TGTGCCAGCTCACCACCGTCTAGCGCCCGGGAGACCCAGTACTTC. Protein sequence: CASSPPSSARETQYF.

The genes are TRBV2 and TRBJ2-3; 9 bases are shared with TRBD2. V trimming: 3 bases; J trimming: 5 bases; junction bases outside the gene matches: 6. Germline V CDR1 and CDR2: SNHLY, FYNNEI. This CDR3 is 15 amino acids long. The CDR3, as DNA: TGTGCCAGCAGTGATACTGGCGGGAGGGTAGATACGCAGTATTTT. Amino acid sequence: CASSDTGGRVDTQYF.

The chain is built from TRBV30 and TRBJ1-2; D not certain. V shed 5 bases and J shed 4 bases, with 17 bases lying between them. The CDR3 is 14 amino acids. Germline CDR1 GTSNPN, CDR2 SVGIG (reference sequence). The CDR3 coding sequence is TGTGCCTGGGGTCGAATCCCGGGAGGCTATGGCTACACCTTC. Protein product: CAWGRIPGGYGYTF.

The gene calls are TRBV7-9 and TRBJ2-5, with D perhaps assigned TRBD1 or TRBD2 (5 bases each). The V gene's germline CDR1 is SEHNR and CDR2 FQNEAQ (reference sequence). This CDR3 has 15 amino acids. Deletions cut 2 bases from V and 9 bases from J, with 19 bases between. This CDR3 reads CASSLPAAGQGAQYF. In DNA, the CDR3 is TGTGCCAGCAGCTTACCGGCCGCGGGCCAAGGGGCCCAGTACTTC.

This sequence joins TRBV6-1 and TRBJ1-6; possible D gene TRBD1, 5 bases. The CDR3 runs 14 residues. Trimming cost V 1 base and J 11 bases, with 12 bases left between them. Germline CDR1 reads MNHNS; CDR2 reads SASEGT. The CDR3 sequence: CASSEVGRDPPLHF. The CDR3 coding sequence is TGTGCCAGCAGTGAAGTGGGCCGGGACCCACCCCTCCACTTT.

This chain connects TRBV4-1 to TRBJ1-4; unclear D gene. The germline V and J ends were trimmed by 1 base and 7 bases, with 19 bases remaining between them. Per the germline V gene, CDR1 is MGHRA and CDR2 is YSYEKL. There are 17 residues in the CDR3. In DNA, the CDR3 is TGCGCCAGCAGCCAAGCGGCGTTCAAGACGGACGGTGAAAAACTGTTTTTT. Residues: CASSQAAFKTDGEKLFF.

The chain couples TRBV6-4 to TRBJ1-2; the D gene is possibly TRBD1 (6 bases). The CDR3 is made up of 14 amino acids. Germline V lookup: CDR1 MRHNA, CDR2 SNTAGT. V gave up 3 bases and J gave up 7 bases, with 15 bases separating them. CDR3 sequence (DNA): TGTGCCAGCAGTGAATGGCAGGGGAGAGGTGGCTACACCTTC. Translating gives CASSEWQGRGGYTF.